This TCR beta chain came from a study of blood T cell repertoires in COVID-19. Looking at the study overall: T cells, B-cell-depleted T cells, or PBMCs provided the cDNA or gDNA that served as material.

Methods used by the authors: Quantification of nucleated cells was approximated via reference gene primer amplification. Clones were sequenced by immunoSEQ multiplex PCR, and TCRdb holds only the in-frame ones, with some missing. The V and J calls and clone size were taken over from that table, and D and trimming were inferred from the DNA. The repertoire has a few hundred thousand clones, more than 70% of them found once; the top ten carry 2.3%. The CDR3 runs 14 residues. Per germline, CDR1 KGHDR and CDR2 SFDVKD. V shed 10 bases and J shed 4 bases, with 16 bases lying between them. The source is a woman between 50 and 59 years old with acute or convalescent COVID-19. The gene calls are TRBV24-1 and TRBJ1-5; D possibly corresponds to TRBD1 (6 bases). The sample comprised peripheral blood. CDR3: CATQGQGLNQPQHF. DNA for the CDR3: TGTGCCACGCAGGGGCAAGGGTTAAATCAGCCCCAGCATTTT.